This TCR beta chain came from a study of T cell repertoires in cytomegalovirus infection (dated by TCRdb to between 2017 and 2020). With regard to the full study: The HLA type of each donor mattered for the analysis, because public TCR beta signatures pointed to carriage of CMV infection along with the matching HLA type.

V is pruned by 7 bases and J by 7 bases, leaving 13 bases of the junction without a gene match. From its cysteine to its phenylalanine, the CDR3 spans 16 amino acids. CDR3 DNA only is kept here, 48 bases in frame from base 1. The instrument was an Illumina HiSeq 1500. The public reads were reanalyzed by TCRdb: fastp trimming at Q25, MiXCR alignment, in-frame beta chains only. Every CDR3 protein is listed once, alongside the most common genes and DNA of its rows. The sample table holds roughly 310,000 distinct CDR3 sequences, of which about a sixth were seen once. The ten largest account for about 12% of the sample. This clonotype was observed a few times. The antigen it recognizes is unknown. No base qualities exist here, and no much larger clone lies one base off it. Overall results and qualifications from the work: The ex vivo response was dominated by HLA-C-restricted CMV-specific TCR beta clonotypes, which also provided the single most frequent clonotype in two of eight donors. Cumulative frequency of public TCR beta family members discriminated carriers of CMV infection plus the relevant HLA type in this cohort and an independent 352-donor cohort.

The material sequenced was PBMCs. This receptor was obtained from a human donor in good health (CMV status not recorded). Some clones in this sample may be carry-over from other donors' samples. The chain is assembled from TRBV12-3 or TRBV12-4 and TRBJ1-4, and 9 bases in between align with TRBD1. The sequenced DNA: TGTGCCAGCACGGGGGACAGGGCGCGGCCGGCTGAAAAACTGTTTTTT. Its translation reads: CASTGDRARPAEKLFF.